This TCR beta chain emerged from a study of blood T cell repertoires in COVID-19. TCRdb keeps only in-frame clones here, not all; method: immunoSEQ multiplex PCR. The repertoire consists of 150,000 to 200,000 clones, with approximately 80% occurring once and the leading ten covering 13%. Germline V gene sequence: CDR1 SQVTM, CDR2 ANQGSEA. This CDR3 is built from 11 residues. V lost 6 bases and J 4 bases, leaving 10 bases between the germline ends. The sequenced sample consisted of peripheral blood. The rearrangement links TRBV29-1 to TRBJ2-7; no clear D. The clonotype originates from a middle-aged man who had recovered from COVID-19. CDR3 in DNA: TGCAGCGTAGACAAAGATTACGAGCAGTACTTC. This translates into CSVDKDYEQYF.